Reported below is one T cell receptor beta chain. Its antigen remains unidentified. These data come from a study of cytomegalovirus exposure and HLA in healthy donors. Per the germline V gene, CDR1 is MNHNY and CDR2 is SVGAGI (reference sequence). Trimming removed 9 bases from V and 5 bases from J, with 18 bases in between. The CDR3 totals 14 residues. Study-level findings and limits: Researchers reported that a few CMV-associated chains were confirmed in vitro as CMV antigen-specific.

The PCR contained 60 Vbeta and 13 Jbeta primers. TCRdb keeps only in-frame clones here, not all; method: immunoSEQ multiplex PCR. The sample contains about 120,000 clones, 76% of which appear only once. The chain combines TRBV6-6 with TRBJ2-3; TRBD1 is a possible D gene (5 bases). Source material: PBMCs. The receptor was derived from a woman in her 40s in good health and CMV-seropositive. The chain's CDR3 is CASGATRAEDTQYF. CDR3 bases: TGTGCCAGTGGGGCAACAAGAGCTGAAGATACGCAGTATTTT.